The following is a TCR beta chain sequence with its context. Its specificity is not known. Trimming at V came to 6 bases and at J to 4 bases, leaving 8 bases not matched to a gene. The V gene's germline CDR1 is SGHRS and CDR2 YFSETQ. The CDR3 totals 15 residues. Use of 60 Vbeta and 13 Jbeta primers characterized the PCR. Profiled with immunoSEQ multiplex PCR; TCRdb holds only in-frame clones, not every one. The sample shows 100,000 to 150,000 clones, 77% of them seen only once. The sample belongs to a study of cytomegalovirus exposure and HLA in healthy donors. The study's findings and limits: Investigators reported 150 to 200 TCR beta chains as tied to cytomegalovirus.

This chain joins TRBV5-1 and TRBJ2-5, with 11 nucleotides matching TRBD2. This receptor was identified in a young man in good health and CMV-seropositive. The material sequenced was PBMCs. CDR3 region: CASTAPGLAAETQYF. DNA of the CDR3: TGCGCCAGCACTGCACCGGGACTAGCGGCAGAGACCCAGTACTTC. The complete variable domain, with remaining parts taken from reference TRBV5-1 and TRBJ2-5, reads KAGVTQTPRYLIKTRGQQVTLSCSPISGHRSVSWYQQTPGQGLQFLFEYFSETQRNKGNFPGRFSGRQFSNSRSEMNVSTLELGDSALYLCASTAPGLAAETQYFGPGTRLLVL.